This entry describes one T cell receptor (beta chain). No antigen is known for it. TCRdb reprocessed the 5' RACE reads and keeps a single row for each CDR3 protein, giving no DNA. This sample's table has hundreds of thousands of distinct CDR3 sequences. The data originate from a study of T cells expressing NK-cell markers. Overall study context: From sorted CD3+CD56+NKG2C+, CD3+CD56+NKG2C- and CD3+CD56-NKG2C+ T cells came the TCR beta repertoires.

Overall study results and limits: The CD3+CD56-NKG2C+ fraction was also led by these clonotypes in a few donors.

The specimen was blood T cells: a sorted CD56 or NKG2C T cell subset, CD4+ or CD8+ T cells, or bulk PBMC T cells (not recorded which). The receptor comes from a woman between 18 and 75 years old in good health.

CDR3 loop: CASSLRYSGGARELFF. The chain is built from TRBV7-3 and TRBJ2-2; the TCRdb D gene call, TRBD2, has no DNA to confirm it. This CDR3 has 16 residues. Germline loops: CDR1 SGHTA, CDR2 FQGTGA. Together with reference TRBV7-3 and TRBJ2-2, the CDR3 gives the full variable domain: GAGVSQTPSNKVTEKGKYVELRCDPISGHTALYWYRQSLGQGPEFLIYFQGTGAADDSGLPNDRFFAVRPEGSVSTLKIQRTERGDSAVYLCASSLRYSGGARELFFGEGSRLTVL.